These 21 T cell receptor beta chains share one sample of origin, sequenced in a study of T cells in Graves' hyperthyroidism and ophthalmopathy (dated by TCRdb to the late 2010s). The method was multiplex PCR. Sequencing used an Illumina HiSeq 2000. TCR beta CDR3 regions were amplified from RNA transcripts. A first-round RT-PCR of the TCR CDR3 used the HTBI primer set with the Qiagen OneStep RT-PCR kit. Using fastp at Q25 and MiXCR, TCRdb reprocessed the public reads and kept productive beta chains. Under each unique CDR3 protein, matching rows form one entry showing the most common genes and DNA. The sample table shows some 500,000 distinct CDR3 sequences, and approximately 15% are seen once. Less than 20% of the sample rests with the top ten. Specimen: blood. All receptors come from a woman between 18 and 30 years old with Graves' hyperthyroidism.

V and J are TRBV7-9 and TRBJ2-1, with TRBD1 identical over 9 bases. The junction had 7 bases not matched to a gene; V was cut back by 3 bases and J by 7 bases. The germline V gene has CDR1 SEHNR and CDR2 FQNEAQ (reference sequence). CDR3 length equals 15 residues. In DNA form, the CDR3 reads TGTGCCAGCAGCTTGACAGGGGGTGTTTCTAATGAGCAGTTCTTC. Translating it yields CASSLTGGVSNEQFF.

This clonotype has at least ten counts. The chain carries TRBV5-1 and TRBJ2-3, with 8 bases lining up with TRBD1. The CDR3 is made up of 16 amino acids. The germline V gene encodes CDR1 SGHRS and CDR2 YFSETQ. V lost 3 bases to trimming and J lost 1 base; unmatched junction nucleotides: 7. The CDR3 loop reads CASSYLPGQGTDTQYF. The CDR3 DNA reads as TGCGCCAGCAGCTACCTCCCGGGACAGGGCACAGATACGCAGTATTTT.

This clonotype was counted many times. The chain employs TRBV7-3 and TRBJ2-3; 7 bases match TRBD1. This CDR3 spans 15 amino acids. Unmatched junction bases numbered 11, after V lost 6 bases and J lost 5 bases. Germline CDR1 reads SGHTA; CDR2 reads FQGTGA. The CDR3 loop reads CASRNQGELGDTQYF. CDR3 DNA sequence: TGTGCCAGCAGGAATCAGGGGGAGCTGGGAGATACGCAGTATTTT.

This clonotype was picked up many times. CDR3 nucleotides: TGCAGTGCTCACTCCGGACAGTCCCTTTCACCCCTCCACTTT. Translation gives CSAHSGQSLSPLHF. The chain is built from TRBV20-1 and TRBJ1-6; D perhaps matches TRBD1 (6 bases). The V end was cut by 5 bases, the J end by 9 bases, with 17 bases between. The CDR3 runs to 14 residues. Looked up from germline, CDR1 is DFQATT and CDR2 is SNEGSKA (reference sequence).

This clonotype was recorded many times. V usage is TRBV10-3 and J usage is TRBJ1-5; TRBD1 might be the D (6 bases). The CDR3 extends over 15 amino acids. The germline CDR1 and CDR2 sequences are ENHRY and SYGVKD. Trimming shortened V by 2 bases and J by 6 bases, and 14 bases separated the two germline ends. The CDR3 region has the DNA TGTGCCATCAGTGAGGGGGGCCTGCAAAGTCAGCCCCAGCATTTT. Translation gives CAISEGGLQSQPQHF.

V gene TRBV18 combines with J gene TRBJ1-2; D is undetermined. There are 17 residues in the CDR3. Per germline, CDR1 KGHSH and CDR2 LQKENI. The V end was cut by 6 bases, the J end by 2 bases, with 22 bases between. CDR3 region: CASSPITRTLTNYGYTF. DNA for the CDR3: TGTGCCAGCTCTCCCATTACCCGAACACTAACAAACTATGGCTACACCTTC.

V is TRBV20-1 and J is TRBJ1-3; D unclear. Germline values: CDR1 DFQATT, CDR2 SNEGSKA (reference sequence). Between the trimmed V and J ends, which lost 3 bases and 3 bases, there was a span of 6 bases. CDR3 length: 12 amino acids. The CDR3: CSARPGGNTIYF. The CDR3 DNA follows: TGCAGTGCTAGGCCGGGTGGAAACACCATATATTTT.

The sample holds many counts of this clonotype. The rearrangement uses TRBV12-5 and TRBJ2-1; TRBD2 aligns across 10 bases. With V trimmed by 6 bases and J by 7 bases, 9 bases remained unmatched. The CDR3 length is 15 residues. Per the germline V gene, CDR1 is LGHNT and CDR2 is FRNRAP. CDR3 bases: TGTGCTAGTGGCCCGAGCGGGAGGGTTAGTAATGAGCAGTTCTTC. This encodes CASGPSGRVSNEQFF.

This clonotype was recorded only once. V gene TRBV11-2 combines with J gene TRBJ2-7; possibly TRBD2 for D (6 bases). V lost 5 bases to trimming and J lost 0 bases, with 23 bases between them. The CDR3 covers 18 residues. Germline CDR1 and CDR2: SGHAT and FQNNGV. This CDR3 is CASSPEGEAGFSSYEQYF. Written as DNA, the CDR3 is TGTGCCAGCAGCCCGGAGGGAGAAGCGGGCTTCTCCTCCTACGAGCAGTACTTC.

This clonotype was seen ten or more times. V is TRBV7-6 and J is TRBJ1-3, with D hard to call. This CDR3 has 11 residues. Trimming stripped 5 bases from V and 7 bases from J, with 6 bases between. CDR1 is SGHVS and CDR2 is FNYEAQ in the germline V gene. The CDR3 DNA follows: TGTGCCAGCAGCATGGGGAACACCATATATTTT. This sequence encodes CASSMGNTIYF.

The CDR3 loop reads CSARDVESYEQYF. The CDR3 coding sequence is TGCAGTGCTAGAGATGTGGAATCCTACGAGCAGTACTTC. This chain joins TRBV20-1 and TRBJ2-7; D is unresolved. This CDR3 has 13 amino acids. Germline-derived CDR1 and CDR2 are DFQATT and SNEGSKA (reference sequence). The V end was cut by 0 bases, the J end by 1 base, with 7 bases between.

This clonotype showed up many times. This chain joins TRBV30 and TRBJ2-2; no clear D. Germline V CDR1 and CDR2: GTSNPN, SVGIG (reference sequence). This CDR3 is built from 14 residues. Trimming cost V 0 bases and J 7 bases, with 12 bases left between them. CDR3 loop: CAWSVRHSGGELFF. The DNA for the CDR3 is TGTGCCTGGAGTGTACGGCACTCTGGCGGGGAGCTGTTTTTT.

The V and J genes are TRBV5-1 and TRBJ1-1; 7 nucleotides line up with TRBD1. Germline values: CDR1 SGHRS, CDR2 YFSETQ. The J segment lost 4 bases and the V segment lost 4 bases, leaving 7 bases of the junction unmatched. This CDR3 is 14 amino acids long. The DNA for the CDR3 is TGCGCCAGCAGCGATATCAGGGGGACCACTGAAGCTTTCTTT. Translation gives CASSDIRGTTEAFF.

This clonotype was detected ten times or more. V and J are TRBV28 and TRBJ1-5, with 9 bases aligning to TRBD1. CDR1 MDHEN and CDR2 SYDVKM come from the germline V gene. The junction had 10 bases not matched to a gene; V was cut back by 6 bases and J by 4 bases. CDR3 length equals 16 residues. The CDR3, as DNA: TGTGCCAGCAGCTCTTCCCCCGGGACAGGGAATCAGCCCCAGCATTTT. This translates into CASSSSPGTGNQPQHF.

This clonotype has a handful of counts. This chain connects TRBV3-1 to TRBJ1-5, with 8 bases fitting TRBD1. Germline lookup yields CDR1 LGHDT and CDR2 YNNKEL (reference sequence). With 2 bases clipped from V and 3 bases from J, the junction kept 3 bases outside the gene matches. There are 15 residues in the CDR3. This chain's CDR3 is CASSQTGGDNQPQHF. CDR3 bases: TGTGCCAGCAGCCAAACAGGGGGGGACAATCAGCCCCAGCATTTT.

This clonotype was detected many times. The chain couples TRBV27 to TRBJ1-5, with TRBD1 identical over 11 bases. Trimming at V came to 8 bases and at J to 6 bases, leaving 9 bases not matched to a gene. Germline CDR1 is MNHEY and CDR2 is SMNVEV (reference sequence). CDR3 length equals 15 residues. Written as DNA, the CDR3 is TGTGCCAGCGGAACCGGGACAGGGGGTTCTCAGCCCCAGCATTTT. This codes for CASGTGTGGSQPQHF.

This clonotype was counted at least ten times. The chain employs TRBV7-9 and TRBJ2-2; either TRBD1 or TRBD2 may supply D (5 bases each). This CDR3 has 15 amino acids. Trimming took 5 bases from V and 4 from J, leaving 14 bases between them. Germline V gives CDR1 SEHNR, CDR2 FQNEAQ (reference sequence). The CDR3 spells CASSHSGSRTGELFF. Written as DNA, the CDR3 is TGTGCCAGCAGCCACTCAGGGAGTCGCACCGGGGAGCTGTTTTTT.

V and J are TRBV5-1 and TRBJ2-1; D possibly uses TRBD1 or TRBD2 (5 bases each). The V gene lost 2 bases and the J gene lost 8 bases, with 17 bases spanning the gap. This CDR3 has 15 amino acids. Per germline, CDR1 SGHRS and CDR2 YFSETQ. This CDR3 is CASSFGTPLVDEQFF. The CDR3 DNA reads as TGCGCCAGCAGCTTTGGGACGCCCTTGGTGGATGAGCAGTTCTTC.

This clonotype was seen only a few times. The gene calls are TRBV7-2 and TRBJ1-4; D is ambiguous. V was shortened by 1 base and J by 5 bases, with 11 bases between the two germline ends. Germline values: CDR1 SGHTA, CDR2 FQGNSA. This CDR3 is built from 15 residues. This CDR3 is CASSLDLGLNEKLFF. The CDR3 DNA sequence: TGTGCCAGCAGCTTAGATCTCGGCCTAAATGAAAAACTGTTTTTT.

In its sample, this clonotype was seen many times. CDR3 sequence (DNA): TGTGCCATCAGGAGGGTCGGTATAGCGGGGGCCTACGAGCAGTACTTC. Its protein product is CAIRRVGIAGAYEQYF. V is TRBV10-3 and J is TRBJ2-7, with 9 bases aligning to TRBD2. The CDR3 consists of 16 residues. Germline loops: CDR1 ENHRY, CDR2 SYGVKD. Trimming at V came to 6 bases and at J to 2 bases, leaving 11 bases not matched to a gene.

This clonotype was seen repeatedly, ten times or more. V is TRBV12-5 and J is TRBJ1-5, with D hard to call. Germline V CDR1 and CDR2: LGHNT, FRNRAP. The CDR3 is made up of 16 amino acids. Trimming pared 4 bases from V and 0 bases from J, leaving 13 bases between. The CDR3 region is CASGSGGSYSNQPQHF. The CDR3 DNA follows: TGTGCTAGTGGTTCGGGTGGGTCTTATAGCAATCAGCCCCAGCATTTT.